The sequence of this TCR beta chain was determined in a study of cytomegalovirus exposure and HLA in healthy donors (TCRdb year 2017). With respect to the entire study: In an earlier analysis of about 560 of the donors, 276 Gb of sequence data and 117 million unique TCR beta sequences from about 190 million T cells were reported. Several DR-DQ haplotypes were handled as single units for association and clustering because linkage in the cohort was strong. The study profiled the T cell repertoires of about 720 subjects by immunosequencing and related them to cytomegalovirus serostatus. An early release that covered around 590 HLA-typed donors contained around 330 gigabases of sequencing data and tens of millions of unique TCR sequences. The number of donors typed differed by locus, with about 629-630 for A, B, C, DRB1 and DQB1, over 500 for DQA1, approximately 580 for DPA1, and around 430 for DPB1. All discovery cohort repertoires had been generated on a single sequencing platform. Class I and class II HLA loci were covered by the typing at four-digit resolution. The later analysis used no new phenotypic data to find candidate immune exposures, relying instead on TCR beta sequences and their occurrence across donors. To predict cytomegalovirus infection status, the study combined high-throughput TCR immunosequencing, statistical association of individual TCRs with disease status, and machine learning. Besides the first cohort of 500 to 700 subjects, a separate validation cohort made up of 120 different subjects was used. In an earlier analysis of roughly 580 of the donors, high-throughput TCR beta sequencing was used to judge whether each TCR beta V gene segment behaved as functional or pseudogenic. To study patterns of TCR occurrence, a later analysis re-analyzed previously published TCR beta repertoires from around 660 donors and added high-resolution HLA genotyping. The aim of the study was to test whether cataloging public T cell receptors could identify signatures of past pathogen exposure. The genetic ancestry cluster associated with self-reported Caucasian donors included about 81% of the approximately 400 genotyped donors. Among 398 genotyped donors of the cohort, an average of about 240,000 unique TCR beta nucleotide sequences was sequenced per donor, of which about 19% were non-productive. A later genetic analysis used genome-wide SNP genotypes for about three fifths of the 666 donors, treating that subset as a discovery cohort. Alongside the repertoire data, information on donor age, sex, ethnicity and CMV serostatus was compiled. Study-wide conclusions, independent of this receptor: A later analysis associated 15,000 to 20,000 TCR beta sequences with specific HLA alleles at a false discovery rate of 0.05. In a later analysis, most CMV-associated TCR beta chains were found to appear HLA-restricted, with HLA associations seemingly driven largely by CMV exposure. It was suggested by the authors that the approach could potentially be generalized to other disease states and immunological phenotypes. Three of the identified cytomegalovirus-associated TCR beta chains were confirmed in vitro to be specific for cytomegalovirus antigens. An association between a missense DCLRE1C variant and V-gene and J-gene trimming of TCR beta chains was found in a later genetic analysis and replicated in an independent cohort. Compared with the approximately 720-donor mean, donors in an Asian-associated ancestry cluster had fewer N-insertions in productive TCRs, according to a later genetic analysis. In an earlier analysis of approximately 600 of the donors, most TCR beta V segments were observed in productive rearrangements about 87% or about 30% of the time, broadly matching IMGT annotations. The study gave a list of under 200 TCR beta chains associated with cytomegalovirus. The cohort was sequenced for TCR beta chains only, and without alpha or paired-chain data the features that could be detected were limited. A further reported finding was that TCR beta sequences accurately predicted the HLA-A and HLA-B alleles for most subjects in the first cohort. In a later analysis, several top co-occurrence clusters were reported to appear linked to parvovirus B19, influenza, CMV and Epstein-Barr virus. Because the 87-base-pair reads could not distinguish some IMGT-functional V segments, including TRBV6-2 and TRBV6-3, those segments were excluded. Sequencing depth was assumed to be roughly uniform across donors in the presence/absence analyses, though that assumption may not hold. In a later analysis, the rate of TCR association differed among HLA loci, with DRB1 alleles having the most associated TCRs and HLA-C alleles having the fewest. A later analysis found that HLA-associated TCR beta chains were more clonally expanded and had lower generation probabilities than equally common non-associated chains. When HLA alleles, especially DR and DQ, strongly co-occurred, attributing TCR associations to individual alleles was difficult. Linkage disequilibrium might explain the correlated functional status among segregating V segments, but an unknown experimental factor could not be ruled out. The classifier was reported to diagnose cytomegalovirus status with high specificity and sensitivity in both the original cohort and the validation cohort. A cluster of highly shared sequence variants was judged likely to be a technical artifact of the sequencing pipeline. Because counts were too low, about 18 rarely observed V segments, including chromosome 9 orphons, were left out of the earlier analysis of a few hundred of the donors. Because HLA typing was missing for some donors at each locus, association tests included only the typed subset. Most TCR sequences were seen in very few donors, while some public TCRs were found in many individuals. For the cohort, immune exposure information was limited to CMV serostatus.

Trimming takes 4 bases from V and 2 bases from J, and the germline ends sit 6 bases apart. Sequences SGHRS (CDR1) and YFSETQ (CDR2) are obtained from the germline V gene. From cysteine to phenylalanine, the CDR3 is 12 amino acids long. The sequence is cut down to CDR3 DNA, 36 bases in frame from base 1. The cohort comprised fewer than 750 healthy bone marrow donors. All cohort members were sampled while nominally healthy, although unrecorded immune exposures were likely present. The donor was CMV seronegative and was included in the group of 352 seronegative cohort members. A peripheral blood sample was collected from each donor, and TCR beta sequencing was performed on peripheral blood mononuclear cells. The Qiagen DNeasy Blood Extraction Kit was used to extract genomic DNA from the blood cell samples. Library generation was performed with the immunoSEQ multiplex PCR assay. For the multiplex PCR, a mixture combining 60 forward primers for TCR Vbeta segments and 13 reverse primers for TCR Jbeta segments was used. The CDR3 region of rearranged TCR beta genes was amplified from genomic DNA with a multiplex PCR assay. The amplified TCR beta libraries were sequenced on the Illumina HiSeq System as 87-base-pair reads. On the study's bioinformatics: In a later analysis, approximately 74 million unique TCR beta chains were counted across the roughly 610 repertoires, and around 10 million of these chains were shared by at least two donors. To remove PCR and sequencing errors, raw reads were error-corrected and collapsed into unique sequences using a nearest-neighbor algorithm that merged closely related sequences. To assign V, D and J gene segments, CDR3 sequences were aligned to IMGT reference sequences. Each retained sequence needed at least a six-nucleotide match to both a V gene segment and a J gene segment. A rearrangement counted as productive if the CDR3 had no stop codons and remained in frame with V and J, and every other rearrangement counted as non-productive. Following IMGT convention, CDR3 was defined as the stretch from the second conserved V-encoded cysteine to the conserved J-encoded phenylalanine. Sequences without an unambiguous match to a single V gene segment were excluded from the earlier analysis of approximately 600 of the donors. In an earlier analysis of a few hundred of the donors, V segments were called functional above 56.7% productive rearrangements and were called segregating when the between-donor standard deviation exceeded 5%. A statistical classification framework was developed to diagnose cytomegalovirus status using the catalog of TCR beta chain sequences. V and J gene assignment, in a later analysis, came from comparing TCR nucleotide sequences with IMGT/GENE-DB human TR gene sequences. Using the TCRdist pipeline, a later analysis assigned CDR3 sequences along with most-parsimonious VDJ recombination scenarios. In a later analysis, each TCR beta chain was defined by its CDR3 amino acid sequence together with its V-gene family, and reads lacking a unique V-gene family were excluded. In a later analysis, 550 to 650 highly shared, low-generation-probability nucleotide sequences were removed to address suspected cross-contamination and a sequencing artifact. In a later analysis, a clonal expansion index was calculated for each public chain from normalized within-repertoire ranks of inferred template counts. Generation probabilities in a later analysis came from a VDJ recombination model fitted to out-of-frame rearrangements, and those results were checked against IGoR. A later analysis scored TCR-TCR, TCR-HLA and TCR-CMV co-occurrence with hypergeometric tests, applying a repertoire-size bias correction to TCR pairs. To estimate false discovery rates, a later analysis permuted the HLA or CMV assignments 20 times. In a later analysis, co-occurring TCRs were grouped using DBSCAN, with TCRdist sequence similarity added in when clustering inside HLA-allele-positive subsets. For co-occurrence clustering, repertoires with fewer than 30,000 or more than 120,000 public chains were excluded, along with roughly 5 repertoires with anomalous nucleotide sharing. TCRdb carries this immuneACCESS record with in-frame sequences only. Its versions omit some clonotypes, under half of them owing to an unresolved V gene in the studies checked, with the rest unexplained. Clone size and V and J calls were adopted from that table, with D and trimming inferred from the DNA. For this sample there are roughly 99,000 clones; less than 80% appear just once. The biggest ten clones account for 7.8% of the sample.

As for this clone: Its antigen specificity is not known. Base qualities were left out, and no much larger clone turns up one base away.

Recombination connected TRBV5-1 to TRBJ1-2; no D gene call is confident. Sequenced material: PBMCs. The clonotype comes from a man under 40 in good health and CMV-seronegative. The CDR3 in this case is CASSVENYGYTF. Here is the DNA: TGCGCCAGCAGCGTAGAGAACTATGGCTACACCTTC.